This TCR beta chain was documented in a study of OX40 agonist ivuxolimab in advanced cancers. Broadly, across the study: The costimulatory receptor OX40 (CD134) was targeted by ivuxolimab, a fully human IgG2 agonistic monoclonal antibody. Intravenous ivuxolimab was administered to patients every 2 weeks at six dose levels: 0.01, 0.1, 0.3, 1.5, 3 and 10 mg/kg. Of the approximately 54 patients in dose escalation, about 20 had hepatocellular carcinoma, approximately 15 had melanoma, 9 had renal cell carcinoma and 9 had head and neck cancer. In the dose-escalation cohort, roughly 82% of patients were male, and the mean age was approximately 60 years with a range of about 20 to 80. Prior anti-PD-1, anti-PD-L1 or anti-CTLA-4 therapy was permitted, and checkpoint inhibitors had been received by 40% to 50% of dose-escalation patients. Partial responses occurred in three dose-escalation patients: two with cutaneous melanoma and one with hepatocellular carcinoma. The point of sequencing TCRbeta in the periphery was to test whether ivuxolimab changed TCR sequence diversity and drove clonal T-cell expansion. The monotherapy dose-escalation portion (N of about 49 patients) of the phase I ivuxolimab trial is reported in the paper. The investigation overall reported the following: At doses of 0.1 to 3.0 mg/kg, clonal expansion of both CD4+ and CD8+ blood T cells was observed from baseline to week 6. Antigen specificity was not determined for the clonally expanded peripheral T cells. Low levels of normalized T-cell clonal expansion were also seen in some patients who did not respond. In the 0.1-3.0 mg/kg groups, partial responders had among the lowest normalized peripheral clonal expansion, particularly in CD8+ T cells. After ivuxolimab, more expanded clones were found on average in CD8+ T cells than in CD4+ T cells.

For sequencing of the TCRbeta CDR3 region, genomic DNA was extracted from the sorted cells. The immunoSEQ Assay was used to sequence the TCRbeta CDR3 regions. In its TCRdb copy, this immuneACCESS table keeps in-frame sequences only and misses some clones. Where compared with another copy, unresolved V genes explain less than half of these, and the others have no known cause. The sample table holds tens of thousands of clones, of which roughly 90% were seen once. About 0.42% of the sample goes to the ten largest clones. About this clone: No antigen is known for it. The record has no base qualities; no much larger clone is one base away.

The CDR3, cysteine through phenylalanine, is 17 amino acids long. Of all the DNA, just the CDR3 is kept, 51 bases in frame from base 1. Trimming accounts for 0 bases at V and 2 bases at J, while the number of junction bases matched to no gene is 6. Per the germline V gene, SGHRS is the CDR1 and YFSETQ is the CDR2. The trial excluded patients who had a history of autoimmune disease or who were on systemic immunosuppression. Peripheral blood for TCR sequencing was collected from all dose cohorts at baseline, on cycle 4 day 1, and on cycle 7 day 1. Samples were obtained from an open-label, multicenter, first-in-human phase I dose-escalation trial of ivuxolimab. Adults with locally advanced or metastatic head and neck squamous cell, hepatocellular, melanoma or renal cell carcinoma were enrolled in the trial. Before TCR sequencing, CD4+ T cells and CD8+ T cells were sorted from peripheral blood as separate populations.

This receptor was obtained from an adult with an advanced solid tumor such as melanoma, head and neck, liver or kidney cancer. Material: CD4+ or CD8+ T cells sorted from blood, obtained in a trial of the OX40 agonist ivuxolimab. This sequence uses TRBV5-1 and TRBJ2-3, and 10 bases in between align with TRBD2. The DNA reads TGCGCCAGCAGCTTGGACGGACTAGCGGTTTTCACAGATACGCAGTATTTT. It specifies CASSLDGLAVFTDTQYF. The full variable domain, completed from the reference TRBV5-1 and TRBJ2-3 proteins outside the CDR3, reads KAGVTQTPRYLIKTRGQQVTLSCSPISGHRSVSWYQQTPGQGLQFLFEYFSETQRNKGNFPGRFSGRQFSNSRSEMNVSTLELGDSALYLCASSLDGLAVFTDTQYFGPGTRLTVL.